These T cell receptor beta chains were read from a single sample in a study of cytomegalovirus exposure and HLA in healthy donors. Using immunoSEQ multiplex PCR, the repertoire was profiled, and TCRdb retains in-frame clones only, with some absent. The sample includes 150,000 to 250,000 clones, about 81% of them seen just once. The sample comprised PBMCs. The receptors here all came from a woman in her twenties or thirties in good health and CMV-seronegative. CDR3s include the opening cysteine and the closing phenylalanine or tryptophan. Some rows have no size entry. The others give once, few or many, or a class for an expanded clone.

clone_size: -
j_call: TRBJ2-5
v_call: TRBV7-6
cdr3_aa: CASSLSQAGSKTQYF

clone_size: -
j_call: TRBJ2-7
v_call: TRBV4-1
cdr3_aa: CASSTGTGTYEQYF

clone_size: -
j_call: TRBJ2-1
v_call: TRBV9
cdr3_aa: CASSPQGTDDEQFF

clone_size: -
j_call: TRBJ1-1
v_call: TRBV29-1
cdr3_aa: CSVAGTANTEAFF

clone_size: few
j_call: TRBJ1-4
v_call: TRBV11-2
cdr3_aa: CASSLGWQRKLFF

clone_size: -
j_call: TRBJ1-2
v_call: TRBV6-6
cdr3_aa: CASSKGEIYGYTF

clone_size: -
j_call: TRBJ1-3
v_call: TRBV30
cdr3_aa: CACNRDSSGNTIYF

clone_size: -
j_call: TRBJ1-2
v_call: TRBV28
cdr3_aa: CASSLIRAGNGYTF

clone_size: -
j_call: TRBJ2-5
v_call: TRBV27
cdr3_aa: CASRSWGEETQYF

clone_size: -
j_call: TRBJ2-7
v_call: TRBV7-3
cdr3_aa: CASSLQSGGSYEQYF

clone_size: -
j_call: TRBJ2-1
v_call: TRBV9
cdr3_aa: CASSPITGTGYNEQFF

clone_size: -
j_call: TRBJ2-3
v_call: TRBV5-4
cdr3_aa: CASSLQGGGGTDTQYF

clone_size: -
j_call: TRBJ2-1
v_call: TRBV6-5
cdr3_aa: CASSYPRRGVNEQFF

clone_size: -
j_call: TRBJ2-5
v_call: TRBV30
cdr3_aa: CAWSAGSQETQYF

clone_size: once
j_call: TRBJ1-2
v_call: TRBV7-9
cdr3_aa: CASSLVREGGYTF

clone_size: -
j_call: TRBJ1-5
v_call: TRBV18
cdr3_aa: CASSLSRVDNQPQHF

clone_size: -
j_call: TRBJ1-2
v_call: TRBV18
cdr3_aa: CASSPPGAERLNYGYTF

clone_size: -
j_call: TRBJ2-7
v_call: TRBV11-2
cdr3_aa: CASSQGLASTYEQYF

clone_size: -
j_call: TRBJ2-7
v_call: TRBV6-8
cdr3_aa: CASSGDYPYCEQYF

clone_size: -
j_call: TRBJ2-1
v_call: TRBV6-5
cdr3_aa: CASSYGGTSYNEQFF

clone_size: -
j_call: TRBJ1-2
v_call: TRBV27
cdr3_aa: CASSLSTVPNNYGYTF

clone_size: -
j_call: TRBJ1-5
v_call: TRBV6-1
cdr3_aa: CASSEPTGGQGDQPQHF

clone_size: -
j_call: TRBJ2-3
v_call: TRBV7-2
cdr3_aa: CASSLGPSAGTQYF

clone_size: -
j_call: TRBJ2-7
v_call: TRBV25-1
cdr3_aa: CASSGTGSYEQYF

clone_size: -
j_call: TRBJ2-1
v_call: TRBV6-5
cdr3_aa: CASSSTGYNEQFF

clone_size: -
j_call: TRBJ2-3
v_call: TRBV9
cdr3_aa: CASSPSTGGYWKGITDTQYF

clone_size: -
j_call: TRBJ1-2
v_call: TRBV11-2
cdr3_aa: CASSLGRSGTVNYGYTF